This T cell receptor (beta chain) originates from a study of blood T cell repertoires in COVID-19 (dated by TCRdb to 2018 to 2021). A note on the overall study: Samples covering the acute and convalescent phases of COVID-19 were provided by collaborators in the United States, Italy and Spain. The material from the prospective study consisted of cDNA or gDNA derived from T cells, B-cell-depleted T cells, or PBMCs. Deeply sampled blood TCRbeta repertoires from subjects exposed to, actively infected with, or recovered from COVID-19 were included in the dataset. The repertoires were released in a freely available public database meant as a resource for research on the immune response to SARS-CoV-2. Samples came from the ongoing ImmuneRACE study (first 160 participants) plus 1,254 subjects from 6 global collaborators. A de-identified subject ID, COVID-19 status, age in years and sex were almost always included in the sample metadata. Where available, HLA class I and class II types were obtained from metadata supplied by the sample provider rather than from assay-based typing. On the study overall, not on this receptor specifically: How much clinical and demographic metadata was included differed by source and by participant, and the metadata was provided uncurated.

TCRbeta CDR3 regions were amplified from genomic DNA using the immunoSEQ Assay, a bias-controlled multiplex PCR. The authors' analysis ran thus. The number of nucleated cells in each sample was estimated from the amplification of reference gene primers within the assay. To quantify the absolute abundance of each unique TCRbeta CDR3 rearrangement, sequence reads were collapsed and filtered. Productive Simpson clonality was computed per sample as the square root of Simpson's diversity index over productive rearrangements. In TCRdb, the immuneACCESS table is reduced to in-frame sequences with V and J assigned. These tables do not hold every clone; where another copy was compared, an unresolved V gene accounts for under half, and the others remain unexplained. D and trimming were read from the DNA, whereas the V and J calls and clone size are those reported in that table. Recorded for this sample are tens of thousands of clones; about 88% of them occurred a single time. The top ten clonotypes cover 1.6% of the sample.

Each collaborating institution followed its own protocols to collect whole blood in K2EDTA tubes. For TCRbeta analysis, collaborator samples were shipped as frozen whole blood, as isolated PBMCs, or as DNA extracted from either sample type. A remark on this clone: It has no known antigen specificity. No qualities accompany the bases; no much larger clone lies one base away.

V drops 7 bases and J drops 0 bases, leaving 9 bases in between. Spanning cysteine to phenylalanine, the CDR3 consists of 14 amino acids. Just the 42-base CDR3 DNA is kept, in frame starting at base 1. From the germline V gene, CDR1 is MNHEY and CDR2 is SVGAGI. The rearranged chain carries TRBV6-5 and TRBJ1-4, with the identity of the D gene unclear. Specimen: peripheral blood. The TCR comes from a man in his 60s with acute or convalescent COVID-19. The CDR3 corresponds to CASKRSATNEKLFF. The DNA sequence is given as TGTGCCAGCAAGAGATCTGCAACTAATGAAAAACTGTTTTTT.